A selection of T cell receptor beta chains follows, all from one sample in a study of CD8+CD57+ T cells in acquired aplastic anemia. TCRdb called the reads again in MiXCR, with one record for every CDR3 protein. This table has 150,000 to 160,000 distinct CDR3 sequences, 40% to 65% appearing once. Sample: sorted CD4+, CD8+, or CD8+CD57+ T cells (not recorded which) from PBMCs. The source is a human donor with aplastic anemia. CDR3s include the opening cysteine and the closing phenylalanine or tryptophan. The D gene is left open where the match is weak. Size tells how often a clone was seen (once, few, many) or the class of an expanded clone, and some rows leave it out.

D: -; V: TRBV9; size: many; J: TRBJ2-2; DNA: TGTGCCAGCAGCGCCTACAACACCGGGGAGCTGTTTTTT; CDR3: CASSAYNTGELFF
D: TRBD1; V: TRBV6-4; size: many; J: TRBJ2-1; DNA: TGTGCCAGCAGTGGGGACAGCTCCTACAATGAGCAGTTCTTC; CDR3: CASSGDSSYNEQFF
D: TRBD1; V: TRBV20-1; size: many; J: TRBJ2-7; DNA: TGCAGTGCTAGGGACAGGGGCCACGAGCAGTACTTC; CDR3: CSARDRGHEQYF
D: -; V: TRBV7-9; size: many; J: TRBJ2-2; DNA: TGTGCCAGCAGCTCAAGTTCGGACAGAAACACCGGGGAGCTGTTTTTT; CDR3: CASSSSSDRNTGELFF
D: -; V: TRBV7-9; size: many; J: TRBJ2-2; DNA: TGTGCCAGCAGCTTAGTGTCAGGGTACACCGGGGAGCTGTTTTTT; CDR3: CASSLVSGYTGELFF
D: -; V: TRBV10-3; size: -; J: TRBJ1-1; DNA: TGTGCCAGTATCTCAAGACCATATGAAGCTTTCTTT; CDR3: CASISRPYEAFF
D: TRBD1; V: TRBV15; size: -; J: TRBJ1-1; DNA: TGTGCCACCAGTCCGGACAGGGGGAACACTGAAGCTTTCTTT; CDR3: CATSPDRGNTEAFF
D: TRBD1; V: TRBV4-1; size: many; J: TRBJ1-1; DNA: TGCGCCAGCAGCATCAGGACAGGGAGGGAAGCTTTCTTT; CDR3: CASSIRTGREAFF
D: TRBD2; V: TRBV11-2; size: many; J: TRBJ2-1; DNA: TGTGCCAGCAGCCCCCCCTGGAGCAGCGGGGCAAACAATGAGCAGTTCTTC; CDR3: CASSPPWSSGANNEQFF
D: -; V: TRBV5-1; size: -; J: TRBJ1-2; DNA: TGCGCCAGCAGCTTGTCGGGTGGTAGCTATGGCTACACCTTC; CDR3: CASSLSGGSYGYTF
D: -; V: TRBV7-9; size: -; J: TRBJ2-7; DNA: TGTGCCAGCAGCTCTTCTTTCGAGCAGTACTTC; CDR3: CASSSSFEQYF
D: TRBD1; V: TRBV11-1; size: -; J: TRBJ2-3; DNA: TGTGCCAGCAGCGCCACATCGGACAGGCCCGAGAATACGCAGTATTTT; CDR3: CASSATSDRPENTQYF
D: TRBD1; V: TRBV7-2; size: -; J: TRBJ2-7; DNA: TGTGCCAGCAGCCGTTGGACAGGAGGCTACGAGCAGTACTTC; CDR3: CASSRWTGGYEQYF
D: TRBD1; V: TRBV6-1; size: -; J: TRBJ1-1; DNA: TGTGCCAGCAGTGGGGACAGGAGTGCAGCTTTCTTT; CDR3: CASSGDRSAAFF
D: -; V: TRBV25-1; size: many; J: TRBJ1-2; DNA: TGTGCCAGCAGTGAATCCCGGGGGGACGGCTACACCTTC; CDR3: CASSESRGDGYTF
D: -; V: TRBV29-1; size: -; J: TRBJ1-1; DNA: TGCAGCGTTGGGGTGGGCACGAACACTGAAGCTTTCTTT; CDR3: CSVGVGTNTEAFF
D: TRBD2; V: TRBV14; size: few; J: TRBJ2-4; DNA: TGTGCCAGCAGCCCCCGCCCGGGACTAGCGGGGGCAGCCAAAAACATTCAGTACTTC; CDR3: CASSPRPGLAGAAKNIQYF
D: -; V: TRBV7-3; size: few; J: TRBJ1-1; DNA: TGTGCCAGCAGTTCAGGGTACGGCACTGAAGCTTTCTTT; CDR3: CASSSGYGTEAFF
D: -; V: TRBV20-1; size: -; J: TRBJ2-7; DNA: TGCAGTGCTAGAGACGTTACCGACGAGCAGTACTTC; CDR3: CSARDVTDEQYF
D: TRBD2; V: TRBV20-1; size: many; J: TRBJ2-7; DNA: TGCAGTGCTAGAGATTTGGGGGGGAGCTCCTACGAGCAGTACTTC; CDR3: CSARDLGGSSYEQYF
D: -; V: TRBV20-1; size: -; J: TRBJ2-7; DNA: TGCAGTGCTAGAGTACTCCGGGACACCTACGAGCAGTACTTC; CDR3: CSARVLRDTYEQYF
D: -; V: TRBV29-1; size: -; J: TRBJ1-4; DNA: TGCAGCGTCTCCCGGGCCTCCAGGGGTGAAAAACTGTTTTTT; CDR3: CSVSRASRGEKLFF
D: -; V: TRBV19; size: -; J: TRBJ1-5; DNA: TGTGCCAGTAGTATAGATCAACAGGGCCTCACATATAGCAATCAGCCCCAGCATTTT; CDR3: CASSIDQQGLTYSNQPQHF
D: TRBD2; V: TRBV20-1; size: -; J: TRBJ2-1; DNA: TGCAGTGCTAGAGTAGCGGGGGCCTTCGTGGACAATGAGCAGTTCTTC; CDR3: CSARVAGAFVDNEQFF
D: -; V: TRBV7-8; size: many; J: TRBJ2-1; DNA: TGTGCCAGCAGCTTAACCAATGAGCAGTTCTTC; CDR3: CASSLTNEQFF
D: -; V: TRBV29-1; size: -; J: TRBJ1-4; DNA: TGCAGCGTTGAACAGGGGTATGAAAAACTGTTTTTT; CDR3: CSVEQGYEKLFF
D: -; V: TRBV10-3; size: -; J: TRBJ1-1; DNA: TGTGCCATCAGTGGGACAGTGAACACTGAAGCTTTCTTT; CDR3: CAISGTVNTEAFF
D: -; V: TRBV6-1; size: many; J: TRBJ1-2; DNA: TGTGCCAGCAGCGGACGGAACTATGGCTACACCTTC; CDR3: CASSGRNYGYTF
D: TRBD1; V: TRBV20-1; size: few; J: TRBJ2-2; DNA: TGCAGTGCCTCGCAGGGGGACACCGGGGAGCTGTTTTTT; CDR3: CSASQGDTGELFF
D: -; V: TRBV6-5; size: -; J: TRBJ1-1; DNA: TGTGCCAGCAGTTACGACTACACCCGGGACACTGAAGCTTTCTTT; CDR3: CASSYDYTRDTEAFF
D: -; V: TRBV24-1; size: -; J: TRBJ2-1; DNA: TGTGCCACCAGTGATTTGGTGGTAGGTTTCAATGAGCAGTTCTTC; CDR3: CATSDLVVGFNEQFF
D: -; V: TRBV10-3; size: -; J: TRBJ2-7; DNA: TGTGCCACCGAAACAGGGAGGGACGAGCAGTACTTC; CDR3: CATETGRDEQYF
D: TRBD1; V: TRBV5-4; size: many; J: TRBJ1-1; DNA: TGTGCCAGCAGCTTGGTCGGGACAGACCAAGGTGGGGCTGAAGCTTTCTTT; CDR3: CASSLVGTDQGGAEAFF
D: -; V: TRBV7-8; size: -; J: TRBJ1-4; DNA: TGTGCCAGCAGCTCGCTACAGGGTTATGAAAAACTGTTTTTT; CDR3: CASSSLQGYEKLFF
D: TRBD2; V: TRBV2; size: -; J: TRBJ2-5; DNA: TGTGCCAGCAGTGACGCGAGCGGGGAGGAAGAGACCCAGTACTTC; CDR3: CASSDASGEEETQYF
D: -; V: TRBV20-1; size: once; J: TRBJ1-1; DNA: TGCAGTGCCGAGGCAGGGGAGGGGGCTGAAGCTTTCTTT; CDR3: CSAEAGEGAEAFF
D: TRBD1; V: TRBV19; size: once; J: TRBJ1-1; DNA: TGTGGCAGTAGTACCGGAAGAAGGGGGCCTGAGCGCATGAACACTGAAGCTTTCTTT; CDR3: CGSSTGRRGPERMNTEAFF
D: -; V: TRBV4-1; size: many; J: TRBJ2-3; DNA: TGCGCCAGCAGCCGGCAGAGCAGGGAGTACACAGATACGCAGTATTTT; CDR3: CASSRQSREYTDTQYF
D: -; V: TRBV24-1; size: -; J: TRBJ1-1; DNA: TGTGCCACCCTAAGTCGTGACACTGAAGCTTTCTTT; CDR3: CATLSRDTEAFF
D: -; V: TRBV5-1; size: -; J: TRBJ2-5; DNA: TGCGCCAGCAGCTTAAGCAGGGGTTTGGAGACCCAGTACTTC; CDR3: CASSLSRGLETQYF
D: -; V: TRBV12-3/TRBV12-4; size: many; J: TRBJ2-1; DNA: TGTGCCAGTTATCCCTCGACTAGCTACAATGAGCAGTTCTTC; CDR3: CASYPSTSYNEQFF
D: -; V: TRBV4-1; size: many; J: TRBJ2-7; DNA: TGCGCCAGCAGCCAACTGGCCCAACCGTACGAGCAGTACTTC; CDR3: CASSQLAQPYEQYF
D: TRBD2; V: TRBV20-1; size: few; J: TRBJ2-5; DNA: TGCAGTGCTAGAGGGCCAGCGGGAGGGCCAGAGACCCAGTACTTC; CDR3: CSARGPAGGPETQYF
D: -; V: TRBV25-1; size: -; J: TRBJ2-1; DNA: TGTGCCAGCAGTGGCTGGACGGAGGGGCCCGTTGAGCAGTTCTTC; CDR3: CASSGWTEGPVEQFF
D: TRBD2; V: TRBV2; size: -; J: TRBJ2-5; DNA: TGTGCCAGCAGTGAGAGCGGGGGCCATCAAGAGACCCAGTACTTC; CDR3: CASSESGGHQETQYF